The clone carrying this T cell receptor (beta chain) was seen a handful of times. This sample was taken from a study of response to subunit inactivated influenza vaccine. V gave up 6 bases and J gave up 3 bases, with 15 bases separating them. The CDR3 runs to 15 residues. From germline, CDR1 is LNHDA and CDR2 SQIVND (reference sequence). TCRdb redid the calling of the RT-PCR reads with MiXCR, one entry per CDR3 protein. The sample shows about half a million distinct CDR3 sequences, about a tenth of them seen only once. Sequenced material: PBMCs from blood, taken 45 days after vaccination. The chain is built from TRBV19 and TRBJ1-5; the D gene is possibly TRBD1 (5 bases). This TCR was sampled from a man aged 50 to 60 who received an inactivated influenza vaccine. The CDR3: CASSVSGTPNQPQHF. The DNA for the CDR3 is TGTGCCAGTAGCGTCTCAGGGACTCCCAATCAGCCCCAGCATTTT.